A single sample gave rise to the 17 T cell receptor beta chains below, sequenced in a study of response to subunit inactivated influenza vaccine. TCRdb ran MiXCR on the RT-PCR reads and lists one entry per CDR3 protein. The sample lists approximately 700,000 distinct CDR3 sequences, approximately 14% occurring once. The sample in question was PBMCs from blood, obtained roughly 12 days after vaccination. These receptors originate from a man in his fifties or sixties who received an inactivated influenza vaccine.

A few counts support this clonotype. The chain recombines TRBV11-1 with TRBJ2-2, with a possible D match to TRBD2 (6 bases). Trimming pared 2 bases from V and 4 bases from J, leaving 20 bases between. The CDR3 totals 18 residues. Looked up from germline, CDR1 is SGHAT and CDR2 is FQDESV (reference sequence). CDR3 bases: TGTGCCAGCAGCTTACTCAGTATCGGCGGGGACCCCACCGGGGAGCTGTTTTTT. This codes for CASSLLSIGGDPTGELFF.

The rearrangement uses TRBV3-1 and TRBJ2-3; no definite D call. The CDR3 consists of 14 residues. Germline V gene sequence: CDR1 LGHDT, CDR2 YNNKEL (reference sequence). V was clipped by 6 bases and J by 7 bases, with 17 bases between them. The chain's CDR3 is CASSPTTIPHTQYF. DNA for the CDR3: TGTGCCAGCAGTCCAACGACAATACCTCATACGCAGTATTTT.

J is TRBJ2-5 and V is TRBV7-3; 7 positions match TRBD1. With 0 bases clipped from V and 4 bases from J, the junction kept 5 bases outside the gene matches. Per the germline V gene, CDR1 is SGHTA and CDR2 is FQGTGA. CDR3 length: 15 residues. The CDR3 DNA sequence: TGTGCCAGCAGCTTAACAGCCGACAGGGCAGAGACCCAGTACTTC. This translates into CASSLTADRAETQYF.

The chain employs TRBV7-9 and TRBJ2-3, with TRBD2 as a possible D gene (5 bases). Germline assignment: CDR1 SEHNR and CDR2 FQNEAQ (reference sequence). The CDR3 is 15 residues long. V was clipped by 5 bases and J by 1 base, with 13 bases between them. DNA of the CDR3: TGTGCCAGCAGCAGAAGGACTCTTCGCACAGATACGCAGTATTTT. This codes for CASSRRTLRTDTQYF.

This clonotype was recorded a few times. The chain uses TRBV7-9 and TRBJ2-2, with D unresolved. The CDR3 consists of 12 residues. CDR1 and CDR2 from the germline V gene are SEHNR and FQNEAQ (reference sequence). Trimming removed 3 bases at V and 7 bases at J, with 6 bases between. This CDR3 reads CASSFYDGELFF. CDR3 bases: TGTGCCAGCAGCTTTTATGACGGGGAGCTGTTTTTT.

The table lists this clonotype with a few counts. The V gene is TRBV5-5, the J gene TRBJ1-2, with 10 bases that match TRBD1. The CDR3 consists of 14 residues. The V segment lost 0 bases and the J segment 8 bases; nucleotides outside the gene matches: 4. From germline, CDR1 is SGHKS and CDR2 YYEKEE (reference sequence). CDR3 in DNA: TGTGCCAGCAGCTTGGGGACAGGGGGTGGAGGCTACACCTTC. Translating gives CASSLGTGGGGYTF. Variable domain in full (rest from reference TRBV5-5 and TRBJ1-2): DAGVTQSPTHLIKTRGQQVTLRCSPISGHKSVSWYQQVLGQGPQFIFQYYEKEERGRGNFPDRFSARQFPNYSSELNVNALLLGDSALYLCASSLGTGGGGYTFGSGTRLTVV.

The rearrangement uses TRBV20-1 and TRBJ2-7; 12 bases are shared with TRBD2. The ends lost 7 bases at V and 2 bases at J; junction bases unmatched: 6. The CDR3 contains 14 residues. CDR1 DFQATT and CDR2 SNEGSKA come from the germline V gene (reference sequence). The CDR3: CSVLAGGPPYEQYF. In DNA, the CDR3 is TGCAGTGTCCTAGCGGGGGGGCCCCCCTACGAGCAGTACTTC.

This clonotype was detected only a few times. V and J are TRBV6-2 or TRBV6-3 and TRBJ2-3; D may correspond to TRBD1 or TRBD2 (5 bases each). The germline CDR1 and CDR2 sequences are MNHEY and SVGEGT. Deletions cut 0 bases from V and 0 bases from J, with 7 bases between. This CDR3 spans 15 amino acids. CDR3: CASSYSRGSTDTQYF. DNA of the CDR3: TGTGCCAGCAGTTACTCGAGGGGTAGCACAGATACGCAGTATTTT.

This clonotype was seen more than once but under ten times. The gene calls are TRBV12-3 or TRBV12-4 and TRBJ2-3; TRBD2 agrees at 12 bases. V was clipped by 3 bases and J by 5 bases; unmatched bases: 6. The CDR3 is 16 residues long. DNA for the CDR3: TGTGCCAGCAGTTTGGGCCCGGGACTAGCGGGAGATACGCAGTATTTT. The encoded protein is CASSLGPGLAGDTQYF.

V is TRBV9 and J is TRBJ2-3; 7 nucleotides match TRBD2. The CDR3 contains 16 residues. Germline trimming cut 0 bases from V and 0 bases from J; bases unmatched to any gene: 4. CDR1 SGDLS and CDR2 YYNGEE come from the germline V gene. The CDR3 DNA follows: TGTGCCAGCAGCGTAGGCCTGACTAGCAGCACAGATACGCAGTATTTT. Its protein product is CASSVGLTSSTDTQYF.

J is TRBJ2-3 and V is TRBV20-1, with 7 bases aligning to TRBD1. The length of the CDR3 is 16 residues. The ends lost 3 bases at V and 1 base at J; junction bases unmatched: 10. The germline V gene has CDR1 DFQATT and CDR2 SNEGSKA (reference sequence). In DNA, the CDR3 is TGCAGTGCTAGGTCTCCGAGGGGGCCTGGCACAGATACGCAGTATTTT. It codes for CSARSPRGPGTDTQYF.

In its sample, this clonotype was seen a few times. The chain is built from TRBV28 and TRBJ2-1, with 7 positions matching TRBD2. The CDR3 runs 16 residues. Per germline, CDR1 MDHEN and CDR2 SYDVKM. V shed 6 bases and J 0 bases; nucleotides not matched to a gene: 8. The CDR3 sequence: CASRGSGGFSYNEQFF. The DNA of the CDR3 is TGTGCCAGCAGGGGTTCGGGGGGATTCTCCTACAATGAGCAGTTCTTC. Complete variable domain (other parts from reference TRBV28 and TRBJ2-1): DVKVTQSSRYLVKRTGEKVFLECVQDMDHENMFWYRQDPGLGLRLIYFSYDVKMKEKGDIPEGYSVSREKKERFSLILESASTNQTSMYLCASRGSGGFSYNEQFFGPGTRLTVL.

This clonotype occurred a few times. The chain links TRBV7-2 to TRBJ1-2, with 7 bases matching TRBD1. There are 15 residues in the CDR3. V trimming: 3 bases; J trimming: 2 bases; junction bases outside the gene matches: 6. Germline V gives CDR1 SGHTA, CDR2 FQGNSA. This chain's CDR3 is CASSFYLGQNYGYTF. DNA of the CDR3: TGTGCCAGCAGCTTTTACTTGGGACAGAACTATGGCTACACCTTC. Complete variable domain (other parts from reference TRBV7-2 and TRBJ1-2): GAGVSQSPSNKVTEKGKDVELRCDPISGHTALYWYRQSLGQGLEFLIYFQGNSAPDKSGLPSDRFSAERTGGSVSTLTIQRTQQEDSAVYLCASSFYLGQNYGYTFGSGTRLTVV.

This clonotype was counted only a few times. This chain links TRBV20-1 with TRBJ1-6; D not certain. Germline V lookup: CDR1 DFQATT, CDR2 SNEGSKA (reference sequence). The V end was cut by 5 bases, the J end by 7 bases, with 15 bases between. The length of the CDR3 is 14 residues. The DNA for the CDR3 is TGCAGTGCTGTCCGTGACGGAACAAATTCACCCCTCCACTTT. This encodes CSAVRDGTNSPLHF.

The rearrangement uses TRBV2 and TRBJ1-4; D unclear. Germline V gives CDR1 SNHLY, CDR2 FYNNEI. Between the trimmed V and J ends, which lost 7 bases and 0 bases, there was a span of 12 bases. The CDR3 loop spans 15 amino acids. The CDR3 coding sequence is TGTGCCAGCATCAGAAACAGCCCAACTAATGAAAAACTGTTTTTT. Translating gives CASIRNSPTNEKLFF.

V gene TRBV12-3 or TRBV12-4 combines with J gene TRBJ1-1, with D perhaps matching TRBD1 (5 bases). The CDR3 loop spans 16 amino acids. Trimming removed 1 base at V and 3 bases at J, with 15 bases between. For the CDR3, the DNA is TGTGCCAGCAGTTTAGGAAGGGGTCGGTGGGACACTGAAGCTTTCTTT. Its protein product is CASSLGRGRWDTEAFF.

This clonotype appeared a few times. The chain has TRBV5-1 and TRBJ1-3; D gene unclear. Germline CDR1 SGHRS, CDR2 YFSETQ. V lost 2 bases, J lost 3 bases, and 12 bases lay in between. The length of the CDR3 is 15 residues. The DNA for the CDR3 is TGCGCCAGCAGCTTAGAACAGACACATGGAAACACCATATATTTT. It encodes CASSLEQTHGNTIYF.